Below are 16 T cell receptor beta chains sequenced from a single sample in a study of T-cell memory formation after mild COVID-19. From the 5' RACE reads, TCRdb called clonotypes with MiXCR, one entry per CDR3 protein. Of about 290,000 distinct CDR3 sequences listed, approximately 15% are singletons. Sample: PBMCs or a T cell subset sorted from them (not recorded which). The receptors were sampled from a man younger than 35 who had mild COVID-19 (a few samples of this study predate the infection). Cell type and time point are not known.

The J gene is TRBJ2-5, the V gene TRBV5-1, with D perhaps TRBD1 (6 bases). This CDR3 contains 13 residues. The germline V and J ends were trimmed by 3 bases and 6 bases, with 12 bases remaining between them. Germline V CDR1 and CDR2: SGHRS, YFSETQ. This CDR3 reads CASSSTQGKTQYF. The CDR3 DNA is TGCGCCAGCAGCTCTACTCAGGGGAAGACCCAGTACTTC.

The V and J genes are TRBV3-1 and TRBJ2-5; 11 positions match TRBD2. The germline V gene has CDR1 LGHDT and CDR2 YNNKEL (reference sequence). V lost 5 bases and J lost 10; bases outside the gene matches: 12. This CDR3 has 15 residues. CDR3 nucleotides: TGTGCCAGCAGCTTCGCCGGGACTAGCGGATTGGGCCAGTACTTC. Amino acid sequence: CASSFAGTSGLGQYF.

The genes are TRBV7-9 and TRBJ2-3; 8 nucleotides match TRBD2. Germline V gene sequence: CDR1 SEHNR, CDR2 FQNEAQ (reference sequence). The CDR3 runs to 15 residues. V lost 2 bases to trimming and J lost 4 bases; unmatched junction nucleotides: 5. CDR3 sequence reads: CASSLLAGTADTQYF. CDR3 coding DNA: TGTGCCAGCAGCTTATTAGCGGGGACCGCAGATACGCAGTATTTT.

This chain uses TRBV5-4 with TRBJ2-3; D is possibly TRBD2 (6 bases). V was trimmed by 4 bases and J by 4 bases, leaving 13 bases between them. The V gene's germline CDR1 is SGHNT and CDR2 YYREEE (reference sequence). This CDR3 is built from 14 residues. The CDR3 DNA follows: TGTGCCAGCAGCCCGCCGGGACTCTCAGATACGCAGTATTTT. The encoded protein is CASSPPGLSDTQYF.

This CDR3 reads CASSLSAAYEQYV. For the CDR3, the DNA is TGTGCCAGCAGCTTGTCGGCAGCCTACGAGCAGTACGTC. The chain recombines TRBV7-2 with TRBJ2-7; no clear D gene. This CDR3 has 13 amino acids. V lost 3 bases to trimming and J lost 2 bases, with 8 bases between them. CDR1 is SGHTA, CDR2 FQGNSA, per germline.

This clonotype has just a few counts. This sequence joins TRBV5-1 and TRBJ1-3; D is perhaps TRBD1 (5 bases). V was clipped by 2 bases and J by 4 bases, with 19 bases between them. The CDR3 runs to 17 residues. The germline V gene encodes CDR1 SGHRS and CDR2 YFSETQ. The CDR3 protein is CASSLSDPGRPGNTIYF. CDR3 in DNA: TGCGCCAGCAGCTTAAGTGATCCGGGACGCCCGGGAAACACCATATATTTT.

The V call is TRBV7-2, the J call TRBJ2-5; 11 positions agree with TRBD2. This CDR3 is 14 amino acids long. V shed 5 bases and J 5 bases; nucleotides not matched to a gene: 4. Germline-derived CDR1 and CDR2 are SGHTA and FQGNSA. The CDR3 sequence is CASSLSGGAETQYF. Written as DNA, the CDR3 is TGTGCCAGCAGCCTTAGCGGGGGGGCTGAGACCCAGTACTTC.

The sample holds a few counts of this clonotype. The rearrangement joins TRBV7-3 to TRBJ2-5; no clear D gene. Germline V gene data show CDR1 as SGHTA and CDR2 as FQGTGA. This CDR3 is built from 13 residues. V shed 5 bases and J shed 5 bases, with 12 bases lying between them. For the CDR3, the DNA is TGTGCCAGCAGCCCCGGATCAGCGGAGACCCAGTACTTC. It specifies CASSPGSAETQYF.

This clonotype was seen only a few times. The chain combines TRBV20-1 with TRBJ1-1, with D hard to call. CDR3 length equals 11 residues. Deletions cut 5 bases from V and 1 base from J, with 5 bases between. CDR1 is DFQATT, CDR2 SNEGSKA, per germline (reference sequence). The CDR3 DNA reads as TGCAGTGCTCCCGAGAACACTGAAGCTTTCTTT. Its translation: CSAPENTEAFF.

The chain links TRBV7-3 to TRBJ2-1; a possible D gene is TRBD1 (6 bases). The CDR3 extends over 11 amino acids. V was clipped by 8 bases and J by 5 bases, with 7 bases between them. The germline gives CDR1 SGHTA, CDR2 FQGTGA. The CDR3, as DNA: TGTGCCAGCGGGGGCAACAATGAGCAGTTCTTC. It translates to CASGGNNEQFF. The variable domain in full, with the rest retrieved from reference TRBV7-3 and TRBJ2-1, is GAGVSQTPSNKVTEKGKYVELRCDPISGHTALYWYRQSLGQGPEFLIYFQGTGAADDSGLPNDRFFAVRPEGSVSTLKIQRTERGDSAVYLCASGGNNEQFFGPGTRLTVL.

The chain couples TRBV5-6 to TRBJ2-7; D is undetermined. Germline V gene data show CDR1 as SGHDT and CDR2 as YYEEEE. The CDR3 runs to 12 residues. Trimming shortened V by 2 bases and J by 5 bases, and 8 bases separated the two germline ends. CDR3: CASSFVGNEQYV. CDR3 nucleotide sequence: TGTGCCAGCAGCTTTGTGGGGAACGAGCAGTACGTC.

The CDR3 nucleotides read TGTGCCAGCAGTTCAACAGGGGCCTACGAGCAGTACGTC. Translation: CASSSTGAYEQYV. The genes are TRBV6-2 or TRBV6-3 and TRBJ2-7; TRBD1 aligns across 7 bases. Germline-derived CDR1 and CDR2 are MNHEY and SVGEGT. The CDR3 is 13 amino acids. V was pared by 4 bases and J by 2 bases, with 2 bases of the junction left unmatched.

The chain employs TRBV6-2 or TRBV6-3 and TRBJ1-4; TRBD1 matches at 7 bases. Germline values: CDR1 MNHEY, CDR2 SVGEGT. V lost 8 bases to trimming and J lost 8 bases; unmatched junction nucleotides: 8. The CDR3 contains 13 residues. The CDR3: CASRNRGGEKLFF. CDR3 nucleotide sequence: TGTGCCAGCCGCAACAGGGGAGGCGAAAAACTGTTTTTT.

This clonotype turned up a few times. The V call is TRBV11-2, the J call TRBJ2-2, with D tentatively TRBD2 (6 bases). The CDR3 length is 14 residues. From germline, CDR1 is SGHAT and CDR2 FQNNGV. Trimming removed 9 bases from V and 7 bases from J, with 18 bases in between. CDR3: CASPRDGVNGELFF. CDR3 coding DNA: TGTGCCAGTCCGCGGGACGGTGTCAACGGGGAGCTGTTTTTT.

CDR3 coding DNA: TGTGCCAGCAGCCTGGGGGCGGGGGGGCGCACAGATACGCAGTATTTT. Its protein product is CASSLGAGGRTDTQYF. The chain carries TRBV7-2 and TRBJ2-3; 9 nucleotides line up with TRBD2. Germline V gene data show CDR1 as SGHTA and CDR2 as FQGNSA. The CDR3 is made up of 16 amino acids. V was clipped by 5 bases and J by 1 base; unmatched bases: 7.

The chain recombines TRBV6-2 or TRBV6-3 with TRBJ1-1, with 8 positions matching TRBD1. This CDR3 comprises 14 residues. The V and J ends lost 6 bases and 5 bases, in that order; junction bases with no gene match: 8. The germline V gene encodes CDR1 MNHEY and CDR2 SVGEGT. The CDR3 is CASSRGQGGTEAFF. In DNA, the CDR3 is TGTGCCAGCAGCCGTGGACAGGGAGGGACTGAAGCTTTCTTT.